These T cell receptor beta chains were read from a single sample in a study of shared clonotypes between healthy human individuals. Data came from immunoSEQ multiplex PCR; TCRdb stores just in-frame clones and leaves some out. The table includes about 690,000 clones, about 92% detected once. Sequencing input: memory CD8+ T cells from PBMCs. The receptor source for this set is a man aged 18 to 30 in good health. Some clones in this sample may be carry-over from other donors' samples. CDR3s include the opening cysteine and the closing phenylalanine or tryptophan. Each record gives: D gene, J gene, clone size, V gene, CDR3 protein, CDR3 DNA. The D gene is left open where the match is weak. Clone size appears in some rows only: once, few, many, or a class for an expanded clone.

>TRBD1|TRBJ1-1|once|TRBV29-1
CSVRTGATEAFF
TGCAGCGTACGGACAGGGGCCACTGAAGCTTTCTTT
>.|TRBJ1-3|.|TRBV7-9
CASSLEGGLENTIYF
TGTGCCAGCAGCTTAGAGGGGGGGCTGGAAAACACCATATATTTT
>.|TRBJ1-1|.|TRBV5-6
CASSLARVAFF
TGTGCCAGCAGCTTGGCACGAGTCGCTTTCTTT
>.|TRBJ1-1|.|TRBV28
CASSLPGWRTEAFF
TGTGCCAGCAGTCTTCCAGGGTGGAGGACTGAAGCTTTCTTT
>.|TRBJ2-2|.|TRBV19
CASRSTANTGELFF
TGTGCCAGTAGGAGCACAGCGAACACCGGGGAGCTGTTTTTT
>TRBD2|TRBJ2-7|.|TRBV11-2
CASSLRPAGDEQYF
TGTGCCAGCAGCTTACGGCCAGCGGGAGACGAGCAGTACTTC
>.|TRBJ2-2|.|TRBV7-9
CASSDGGGTGELFF
TGTGCCAGCAGCGACGGGGGCGGCACCGGGGAGCTGTTTTTT
>.|TRBJ2-4|.|TRBV27
CARDRLCRNRESIQYF
TGTGCCAGGGACAGGTTATGCCGCAATCGGGAGAGCATTCAGTACTTC
>.|TRBJ1-4|.|TRBV5-4
CASSPKGANEKLFF
TGTGCCAGCAGCCCGAAAGGGGCTAATGAAAAACTGTTTTTT
>.|TRBJ1-2|.|TRBV27
CASSLRRTLSNYGYTF
TGTGCCAGCAGTTTGAGGAGGACCCTATCTAACTATGGCTACACCTTC
>.|TRBJ1-3|.|TRBV6-1
CASEEGGWSGNTIYF
TGTGCCAGCGAGGAGGGCGGGTGGAGTGGAAACACCATATATTTT
>TRBD1|TRBJ1-1|.|TRBV13
CASRDRVNTEAFF
TGTGCCAGCAGGGACAGGGTGAACACTGAAGCTTTCTTT
>.|TRBJ2-7|.|TRBV4-1
CASSTLLAAYEQYF
TGCGCCAGCTCCACTCTGTTAGCGGCCTACGAGCAGTACTTC
>.|TRBJ1-5|once|TRBV5-4
CASSHDRDNQPQHF
TGTGCCAGCAGCCACGACAGAGACAATCAGCCCCAGCATTTT
>TRBD2|TRBJ2-3|many|TRBV7-3
CASSLAPLAGPTSTDTQYF
TGTGCCAGCAGCTTAGCCCCCCTAGCGGGACCTACTAGCACAGATACGCAGTATTTT
>.|TRBJ1-1|.|TRBV27
CASSPRFGRGGTEAFF
TGTGCCAGCAGTCCGAGATTCGGCCGGGGGGGCACTGAAGCTTTCTTT
>.|TRBJ2-2|.|TRBV7-9
CASSPLENAGTGELFF
TGTGCCAGCAGCCCCCTGGAGAATGCCGGAACCGGGGAGCTGTTTTTT
>TRBD1|TRBJ2-7|.|TRBV6-5
CASSQGQGAHLEQYF
TGTGCCAGCAGTCAGGGACAGGGGGCCCACCTCGAGCAGTACTTC
>TRBD2|TRBJ2-1|.|TRBV13
CASSGRLAGEGGNEQFF
TGTGCCAGCAGCGGACGACTAGCGGGAGAGGGGGGAAATGAGCAGTTCTTC
>.|TRBJ2-7|once|TRBV11-2
CASSSPKGGNYEQYF
TGTGCCAGCAGCTCCCCCAAGGGGGGGAACTACGAGCAGTACTTC
>.|TRBJ2-7|.|TRBV7-8
CASSLEVNEQYF
TGTGCCAGCAGCTTAGAGGTAAACGAGCAGTACTTC
>TRBD1|TRBJ1-2|once|TRBV6-1
CASSDYGQGAYGYTF
TGTGCCAGCAGTGATTACGGACAGGGGGCCTATGGCTACACCTTC
>.|TRBJ1-3|.|TRBV28
CASRRDESSGNTIYF
TGTGCCAGCAGGAGGGATGAATCTTCTGGAAACACCATATATTTT
>.|TRBJ1-1|.|TRBV4-3
CASSQDPEGGNTEAFF
TGCGCCAGCAGCCAAGATCCCGAGGGGGGGAACACTGAAGCTTTCTTT
>.|TRBJ1-3|once|TRBV4-3
CASSQGGLGPRNTIYF
TGCGCCAGCAGCCAGGGGGGCTTAGGACCCCGAAACACCATATATTTT
>.|TRBJ2-1|.|TRBV4-1
CASSHTGQYNEQFF
TGCGCCAGCAGCCACACCGGACAGTACAATGAGCAGTTCTTC
>.|TRBJ2-7|once|TRBV13
CASSLLLMGYEQYF
TGTGCCAGCAGCTTACTTTTGATGGGGTACGAGCAGTACTTC
>TRBD2|TRBJ2-7|few|TRBV11-2
CASSLPPGGRAYEQYF
TGTGCCAGCAGCTTACCCCCTGGCGGGAGGGCCTACGAGCAGTACTTC
>TRBD2|TRBJ2-2|.|TRBV27
CASSFLLAGTGELFF
TGTGCCAGCAGTTTTCTCCTAGCGGGAACCGGGGAGCTGTTTTTT
>TRBD2|TRBJ2-1|.|TRBV30
CAWSLVGLVNEQFF
TGTGCCTGGAGTCTCGTCGGACTAGTCAATGAGCAGTTCTTC
>.|TRBJ1-2|.|TRBV7-2
CASSSRTMLNYGYTF
TGTGCCAGCAGCTCGCGGACGATGCTAAACTATGGCTACACCTTC
>.|TRBJ1-4|.|TRBV5-1
CASSLADSNSEKLFF
TGCGCCAGCAGCTTGGCCGACAGTAACAGTGAAAAACTGTTTTTT
>TRBD2|TRBJ2-7|.|TRBV6-5
CASSPGTRIEQYF
TGTGCCAGCAGTCCCGGGACTAGGATCGAGCAGTACTTC
>.|TRBJ1-2|.|TRBV6-1
CASSDSTFGGYTF
TGTGCCAGCAGTGATTCCACTTTTGGTGGCTACACCTTC